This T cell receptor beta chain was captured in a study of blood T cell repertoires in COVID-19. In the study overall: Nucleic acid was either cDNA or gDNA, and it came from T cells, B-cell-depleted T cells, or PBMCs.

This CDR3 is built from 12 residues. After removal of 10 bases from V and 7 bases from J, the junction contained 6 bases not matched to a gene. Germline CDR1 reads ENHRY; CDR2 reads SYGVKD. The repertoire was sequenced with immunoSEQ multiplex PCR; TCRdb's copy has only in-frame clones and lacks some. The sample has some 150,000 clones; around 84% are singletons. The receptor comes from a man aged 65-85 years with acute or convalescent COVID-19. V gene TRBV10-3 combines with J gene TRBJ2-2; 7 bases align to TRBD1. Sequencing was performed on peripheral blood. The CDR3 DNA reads TGTGCCACGGGACAGAATCGCGGGGAGCTGTTTTTT. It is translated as CATGQNRGELFF.